Below, 24 T cell receptor beta chains from the same sample are listed, as sequenced in a study of shared clonotypes between healthy human individuals. Sequencing used immunoSEQ multiplex PCR; TCRdb keeps in-frame clones, though not all of them. The repertoire holds some 2 million clones, with roughly 94% as singletons. CD45RO-negative cells were positively selected for CCR7, leaving out terminally differentiated effector memory CD45RA+ cells. The source material was naive CD8+ T cells sorted from blood. These receptor sequences come from a man aged 18 to 29 in good health.

This clone was recorded a few times. The chain employs TRBV19 and TRBJ1-1; D is unclear. V shed 6 bases and J shed 6 bases, with 14 bases lying between them. CDR1 and CDR2 from the germline V gene are LNHDA and SQIVND (reference sequence). This CDR3 is built from 13 residues. CDR3: CASRLDVVSEAFF. The CDR3 DNA reads as TGTGCCAGTAGGCTGGACGTGGTGTCTGAAGCTTTCTTT.

This clone was recorded once. The J gene is TRBJ2-5, the V gene TRBV5-1; 7 nucleotides match TRBD2. The ends lost 4 bases at V and 5 bases at J; junction bases unmatched: 8. CDR1 is SGHRS and CDR2 is YFSETQ in the germline V gene. The CDR3 totals 14 residues. The CDR3, as DNA: TGCGCCAGCAGCCCACTAGCGCAACGTGAGACCCAGTACTTC. This sequence encodes CASSPLAQRETQYF.

The J gene is TRBJ2-7, the V gene TRBV7-9, with 12 bases identical to TRBD2. CDR1 and CDR2 (germline): SEHNR, FQNEAQ (reference sequence). V gave up 5 bases and J gave up 5 bases; unmatched junction bases: 7. This CDR3 has 15 residues. CDR3 nucleotide sequence: TGTGCCAGCAGCCCGTGGACTAGCGGGAACAACGAGCAGTACTTC. It encodes CASSPWTSGNNEQYF.

For this clone: At the DNA level, this CDR3 is encoded by other sequences in the same sample as well. The chain recombines TRBV30 with TRBJ2-2, with D tentatively TRBD1 or TRBD2 (5 bases each). The CDR3 extends over 15 amino acids. Germline V gives CDR1 GTSNPN, CDR2 SVGIG (reference sequence). With 2 bases removed from V and 0 bases from J, the gap between germline ends came to 10 bases. CDR3 DNA sequence: TGTGCCTGGAGTACCGGGACGACGAACACCGGGGAGCTGTTTTTT. Translated: CAWSTGTTNTGELFF.

This rearrangement joins TRBV4-3 to TRBJ2-7, with a tentative D call TRBD2 (6 bases). The germline gives CDR1 LGHNA, CDR2 YSLEER. The CDR3 length is 18 residues. V lost 0 bases, J lost 4 bases, and 22 bases lay in between. This CDR3 reads CASSQDVIGGNLPYEQYF. CDR3 in DNA: TGCGCCAGCAGCCAAGACGTAATAGGCGGGAACCTTCCTTACGAGCAGTACTTC.

The chain is built from TRBV5-5 and TRBJ2-7; 7 nucleotides line up with TRBD2. CDR1 is SGHKS, CDR2 YYEKEE, per germline (reference sequence). Trimming cost V 1 base and J 6 bases; bases outside gene matches: 7. This CDR3 is 14 amino acids long. As DNA, the CDR3 is TGTGCCAGCAGCTTGCGGGACTACGCAGTCGAGCAGTACTTC. This codes for CASSLRDYAVEQYF.

This clone was counted a few times. This sample includes further DNA sequences coding for the same CDR3. The chain has TRBV6-1 and TRBJ2-7, with a possible D match to TRBD1 (6 bases). This CDR3 has 13 amino acids. From germline, CDR1 is MNHNS and CDR2 SASEGT. Deletions cut 2 bases from V and 4 bases from J, with 9 bases between. The CDR3 is CASSETGPYEQYF. The CDR3 DNA is TGTGCCAGCAGTGAAACAGGGCCTTACGAGCAGTACTTC.

The chain carries TRBV12-5 and TRBJ1-2, with 8 bases fitting TRBD1. V was pared by 2 bases and J by 0 bases, with 11 bases of the junction left unmatched. This CDR3 is 18 amino acids long. Looked up from germline, CDR1 is LGHNT and CDR2 is FRNRAP. The CDR3 sequence: CASGLPQGDRSANYGYTF. CDR3 sequence (DNA): TGTGCTAGTGGTTTGCCACAAGGGGACAGGTCAGCTAACTATGGCTACACCTTC. Full variable domain (outside the CDR3, taken from reference TRBV12-5 and TRBJ1-2): DARVTQTPRHKVTEMGQEVTMRCQPILGHNTVFWYRQTMMQGLELLAYFRNRAPLDDSGMPKDRFSAEMPDATLATLKIQPSEPRDSAVYFCASGLPQGDRSANYGYTFGSGTRLTVV.

V and J are TRBV4-3 and TRBJ2-1; D perhaps matches TRBD2 (5 bases). Trimming stripped 0 bases from V and 0 bases from J, with 9 bases between. The CDR3 sequence is 16 residues long. CDR1 LGHNA and CDR2 YSLEER come from the germline V gene. Here the CDR3 reads CASSQELDSSYNEQFF. CDR3 nucleotide sequence: TGCGCCAGCAGCCAAGAACTGGACTCCTCCTACAATGAGCAGTTCTTC.

The chain is built from TRBV27 and TRBJ1-2; D is perhaps TRBD1 (5 bases). V lost 2 bases, J lost 8 bases, and 15 bases lay in between. This CDR3 region has 14 residues. The V gene's germline CDR1 is MNHEY and CDR2 SMNVEV (reference sequence). The CDR3 sequence: CASSLTGARGGYTF. DNA of the CDR3: TGTGCCAGCAGTTTAACAGGCGCCCGAGGAGGCTACACCTTC.

V and J are TRBV28 and TRBJ1-1; maybe TRBD1 (5 bases). Germline CDR1 and CDR2: MDHEN and SYDVKM. The CDR3 totals 16 residues. The V end was cut by 6 bases, the J end by 3 bases, with 20 bases between. CDR3 sequence: CASSSFGTYLDTEAFF. CDR3 DNA: TGTGCCAGCAGCTCCTTTGGGACGTATCTGGACACTGAAGCTTTCTTT.

V usage is TRBV18 and J usage is TRBJ1-1, with D tentatively TRBD1 (6 bases). The CDR3 has 12 amino acids. V was shortened by 2 bases and J by 7 bases, with 8 bases between the two germline ends. Germline CDR1 KGHSH, CDR2 LQKENI. The CDR3 DNA sequence: TGTGCCAGCTCACCAGGGGGCGTTGAAGCTTTCTTT. Protein: CASSPGGVEAFF.

The gene calls are TRBV6-1 and TRBJ1-6, with D tentatively TRBD1 (6 bases). CDR1 is MNHNS and CDR2 is SASEGT in the germline V gene. The CDR3 contains 14 residues. Deletions cut 7 bases from V and 7 bases from J, with 14 bases between. The DNA of the CDR3 is TGTGCCAGCACCCTGGGACATTTGAATTCACCCCTCCACTTT. It codes for CASTLGHLNSPLHF.

The gene calls are TRBV6-6 and TRBJ1-2; D not certain. V shed 4 bases and J shed 4 bases, with 13 bases lying between them. CDR1 MNHNY and CDR2 SVGAGI come from the germline V gene (reference sequence). The CDR3 length is 14 residues. The CDR3 sequence is CASSLDGYGYGYTF. CDR3 nucleotide sequence: TGTGCCAGCAGTTTGGACGGATATGGCTATGGCTACACCTTC.

Turning to this clone: The sample carries other DNA sequences with the same CDR3. The chain carries TRBV4-1 and TRBJ2-7; 12 bases agree with TRBD2. Germline CDR1 reads MGHRA; CDR2 reads YSYEKL. V shed 4 bases, J shed 2 bases, and the junction held 3 bases outside the gene matches. The CDR3 runs 15 residues. The CDR3 loop is CASSPLAGGPYEQYF. DNA of the CDR3: TGCGCCAGCAGCCCACTAGCGGGGGGCCCCTACGAGCAGTACTTC.

The chain uses TRBV5-1 and TRBJ2-1; D call uncertain. Looked up from germline, CDR1 is SGHRS and CDR2 is YFSETQ. The CDR3 is 12 residues long. V was trimmed by 1 base and J by 9 bases, leaving 8 bases between them. The CDR3 coding sequence is TGCGCCAGCAGCTTGACCAACACTGAGCAGTTCTTC. It encodes CASSLTNTEQFF.

The chain recombines TRBV5-1 with TRBJ2-1; D not certain. With 4 bases removed from V and 0 bases from J, the gap between germline ends came to 11 bases. Looked up from germline, CDR1 is SGHRS and CDR2 is YFSETQ. The CDR3 runs 15 residues. The CDR3 here is CASSRARSSYNEQFF. For the CDR3, the DNA is TGCGCCAGCAGCAGGGCCCGGAGCTCCTACAATGAGCAGTTCTTC.

CDR3 DNA: TGTGCCAGCAGCTCTTCAGGGGCCAGCCCCTACGAGCAGTACTTC. As protein: CASSSSGASPYEQYF. The genes are TRBV7-9 and TRBJ2-7; TRBD1 is a possible D gene (6 bases). Trimming stripped 4 bases from V and 2 bases from J, with 15 bases between. The germline V gene has CDR1 SEHNR and CDR2 FQNEAQ (reference sequence). The CDR3 has 15 amino acids.

As to this clone: The identical CDR3 is also encoded by other nucleotide sequences in the sample. The chain employs TRBV19 and TRBJ2-7, with no clear D. Between the trimmed V and J ends, which lost 3 bases and 3 bases, there was a span of 15 bases. The germline V gene has CDR1 LNHDA and CDR2 SQIVND (reference sequence). CDR3 length: 15 residues. This CDR3 reads CASSMGTGTLYEQYF. For the CDR3, the DNA is TGTGCCAGTAGTATGGGAACGGGTACTCTCTACGAGCAGTACTTC.

The chain joins TRBV4-1 to TRBJ2-5; D might be TRBD1 or TRBD2, each matching 5 bases. Germline V gives CDR1 MGHRA, CDR2 YSYEKL. V was pared by 2 bases and J by 1 base, with 20 bases between. This CDR3 spans 18 amino acids. CDR3 in DNA: TGCGCCAGCAGCCAACAGAAGAGTAACGGGGACCTCCAAGAGACCCAGTACTTC. It yields the protein CASSQQKSNGDLQETQYF.

The gene calls are TRBV6-5 and TRBJ1-4, with D uncertain. V shed 6 bases and J shed 5 bases, with 10 bases lying between them. CDR1 and CDR2 (germline): MNHEY, SVGAGI. This CDR3 has 13 residues. CDR3 protein: CASRGNNNEKLFF. The CDR3 DNA is TGTGCCAGCAGAGGCAACAACAATGAAAAACTGTTTTTT.

This sequence joins TRBV4-1 and TRBJ2-1; no definite D call. Trimming removed 5 bases from V and 8 bases from J, with 7 bases in between. The CDR3 totals 11 residues. The germline V gene encodes CDR1 MGHRA and CDR2 YSYEKL. The CDR3 loop reads CASSEKYEQFF. The CDR3 DNA reads as TGCGCCAGCAGCGAGAAGTATGAGCAGTTCTTC.

This chain joins TRBV6-6 and TRBJ2-7; D is uncertain. Germline-derived CDR1 and CDR2 are MNHNY and SVGAGI (reference sequence). The CDR3 runs to 12 residues. V lost 4 bases to trimming and J lost 7 bases, with 11 bases between them. CDR3 DNA: TGTGCCAGCAGTTTATTGGCTTGGGAGCAGTACTTC. Translated, it gives CASSLLAWEQYF.

The V call is TRBV5-1, the J call TRBJ2-3; no definite D call. CDR3 length: 14 residues. Germline-derived CDR1 and CDR2 are SGHRS and YFSETQ. Trimming stripped 3 bases from V and 4 bases from J, with 12 bases between. CDR3 nucleotide sequence: TGCGCCAGCAGCTCTGCGCCCAGCCCAGATACGCAGTATTTT. It encodes CASSSAPSPDTQYF.